The present T cell receptor beta chain was sequenced within a study of cytomegalovirus exposure and HLA in healthy donors. Points on this clone: Its antigen is not known.

PCR was performed using 60 Vbeta and 13 Jbeta primers. Produced via immunoSEQ multiplex PCR; TCRdb's table is partial and in-frame only. The sample yields about 210,000 clones, roughly 78% seen once. V gave up 4 bases and J gave up 6 bases, with 18 bases separating them. Germline CDR1 reads SGHRS; CDR2 reads YFSETQ. The CDR3 is 15 residues long. Study-wide results and caveats: Whilst most TCR sequences proved rare, a subset of public TCRs occurred across many donors. Immune exposure data for these donors was limited to CMV serostatus.

The receptor's source is a boy aged 5-17 years in good health and CMV-seronegative. Sequenced input: PBMCs. The chain uses TRBV5-1 and TRBJ2-3; a weak D match, TRBD1 (6 bases). CDR3 nucleotide sequence: TGCGCCAGCAGCCCAAGGGGGAGTCCCGGCGATACGCAGTATTTT. Residues: CASSPRGSPGDTQYF.